These T cell receptor beta chains were read from a single sample in a study of CD8+CD57+ T cells in acquired aplastic anemia. TCRdb reprocessed the reads via MiXCR and lists one record per CDR3 protein. Of 68,000 or so distinct CDR3 sequences in the sample, 45% to 60% were seen once. The specimen was sorted CD4+, CD8+, or CD8+CD57+ T cells (not recorded which) from PBMCs. These receptors were obtained from a human donor in good health, serving as a control. CDR3s include the opening cysteine and the closing phenylalanine or tryptophan. Fields, in order: V gene, CDR3 length, D gene, J gene, clone size, CDR3 protein, CDR3 DNA. A D gene is named only where the DNA matches it firmly. Clone size is shown for a subset of rows, as once, few, many or a class of expanded clone.

v_call: TRBV10-2
cdr3_length: 15
d_call: -
j_call: TRBJ2-7
clone_size: medium-sized
cdr3_aa: CASSESGLPPGEQYF
cdr3_nt: TGCGCCAGCAGTGAGTCGGGCCTCCCCCCAGGCGAGCAGTACTTC

v_call: TRBV2
cdr3_length: 12
d_call: -
j_call: TRBJ2-7
clone_size: -
cdr3_aa: CASSGSGGEQYF
cdr3_nt: TGTGCCAGCAGTGGGTCAGGCGGCGAGCAGTACTTC

v_call: TRBV29-1
cdr3_length: 14
d_call: TRBD2
j_call: TRBJ2-1
clone_size: medium-sized
cdr3_aa: CSVDLAGTVDEQFF
cdr3_nt: TGCAGCGTAGACCTAGCGGGGACCGTCGATGAGCAGTTCTTC

v_call: TRBV19
cdr3_length: 13
d_call: -
j_call: TRBJ1-2
clone_size: -
cdr3_aa: CASSIGVNYGYTF
cdr3_nt: TGTGCCAGTAGTATTGGGGTGAACTATGGCTACACCTTC

v_call: TRBV2
cdr3_length: 11
d_call: -
j_call: TRBJ2-7
clone_size: -
cdr3_aa: CASRRIYEQYF
cdr3_nt: TGTGCCAGCCGCCGAATCTACGAGCAGTACTTC

v_call: TRBV20-1
cdr3_length: 13
d_call: TRBD1
j_call: TRBJ1-5
clone_size: many
cdr3_aa: CSARTGPNQPQHF
cdr3_nt: TGCAGTGCGCGGACAGGGCCCAATCAGCCCCAGCATTTT

v_call: TRBV4-1
cdr3_length: 15
d_call: TRBD1
j_call: TRBJ2-2
clone_size: many
cdr3_aa: CASSQRQGVPGELFF
cdr3_nt: TGCGCCAGCAGCCAACGACAGGGAGTCCCCGGGGAGCTGTTTTTT

v_call: TRBV20-1
cdr3_length: 13
d_call: TRBD1
j_call: TRBJ1-1
clone_size: many
cdr3_aa: CSASLTGVAEAFF
cdr3_nt: TGCAGTGCTAGCCTTACAGGGGTGGCTGAAGCTTTCTTT

v_call: TRBV4-1
cdr3_length: 16
d_call: TRBD1
j_call: TRBJ2-1
clone_size: -
cdr3_aa: CASSQAGQGAYNEQFF
cdr3_nt: TGCGCCAGCAGCCAAGCGGGACAGGGTGCCTACAATGAGCAGTTCTTC

v_call: TRBV2
cdr3_length: 17
d_call: TRBD1
j_call: TRBJ2-3
clone_size: -
cdr3_aa: CASSRTGGRAGTDTQYF
cdr3_nt: TGTGCCAGCAGTCGGACAGGGGGGAGGGCGGGCACAGATACGCAGTATTTT

v_call: TRBV7-8
cdr3_length: 14
d_call: -
j_call: TRBJ2-1
clone_size: -
cdr3_aa: CASTYCVVYNEQFF
cdr3_nt: TGTGCCAGCACCTATTGCGTGGTCTACAATGAGCAGTTCTTC

v_call: TRBV27
cdr3_length: 14
d_call: -
j_call: TRBJ2-7
clone_size: many
cdr3_aa: CASSLTGAVYEQYF
cdr3_nt: TGTGCCAGCAGTTTGACCGGAGCGGTATACGAGCAGTACTTC

v_call: TRBV7-9
cdr3_length: 12
d_call: -
j_call: TRBJ1-6
clone_size: -
cdr3_aa: CAGSLTNSPLHF
cdr3_nt: TGTGCCGGCAGCTTGACTAATTCACCCCTCCACTTT

v_call: TRBV10-2
cdr3_length: 13
d_call: -
j_call: TRBJ1-1
clone_size: few
cdr3_aa: CASSVMGVTEAFF
cdr3_nt: TGCGCCAGCAGTGTAATGGGGGTCACTGAAGCTTTCTTT

v_call: TRBV2
cdr3_length: 12
d_call: -
j_call: TRBJ1-1
clone_size: -
cdr3_aa: CASSEVLGEAFF
cdr3_nt: TGTGCCAGCAGTGAAGTGCTGGGTGAAGCTTTCTTT

v_call: TRBV3-1
cdr3_length: 14
d_call: TRBD1
j_call: TRBJ1-1
clone_size: -
cdr3_aa: CASSYGTGGTEAFF
cdr3_nt: TGTGCCAGCAGCTACGGGACAGGGGGCACTGAAGCTTTCTTT

v_call: TRBV15
cdr3_length: 14
d_call: TRBD1
j_call: TRBJ1-4
clone_size: -
cdr3_aa: CATSPGQGQEKLFF
cdr3_nt: TGTGCCACCAGCCCCGGACAGGGACAAGAAAAACTGTTTTTT

v_call: TRBV15
cdr3_length: 16
d_call: -
j_call: TRBJ1-5
clone_size: once
cdr3_aa: CATSRPPTGSNQPQHF
cdr3_nt: TGTGCCACCAGCAGACCTCCGACCGGAAGCAATCAGCCCCAGCATTTT

v_call: TRBV29-1
cdr3_length: 10
d_call: -
j_call: TRBJ1-2
clone_size: -
cdr3_aa: CMVEGAGYTF
cdr3_nt: TGCATGGTTGAGGGAGCTGGCTACACCTTC